This paragraph reports one T cell receptor (beta chain). Germline V gene sequence: CDR1 MGHRA, CDR2 YSYEKL. This CDR3 is built from 15 residues. Deletions cut 3 bases from V and 9 bases from J, with 15 bases between. The data originate from a study of control samples from healthy donors and cancer patients. The assay was immunoSEQ multiplex PCR, and TCRdb's table has in-frame clones only and misses some. The sample records 95,000 to 150,000 clones, approximately 92% being singletons. The sample comprised PBMCs. The sequence was collected from an older man with head and neck cancer. V and J are TRBV4-1 and TRBJ1-6; maybe TRBD1 (6 bases). This chain's CDR3 is CASSQSGTNSSPLHF. The CDR3 DNA sequence: TGCGCCAGCAGCCAGTCCGGGACAAACAGTTCACCCCTCCACTTT.